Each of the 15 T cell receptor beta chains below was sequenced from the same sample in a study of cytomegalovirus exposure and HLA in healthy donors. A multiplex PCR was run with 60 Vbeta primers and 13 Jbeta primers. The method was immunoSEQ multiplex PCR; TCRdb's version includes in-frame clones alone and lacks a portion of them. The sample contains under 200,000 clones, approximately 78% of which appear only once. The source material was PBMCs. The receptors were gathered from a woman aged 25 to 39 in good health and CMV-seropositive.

The CDR3 here is CASSLLNPGQGYSGANVLTF. CDR3 coding DNA: TGTGCCAGCAGTTTACTGAACCCGGGACAGGGGTACTCTGGGGCCAACGTCCTGACTTTC. The rearrangement uses TRBV27 and TRBJ2-6, with TRBD1 matching over 10 bases. This CDR3 has 20 amino acids. The V and J ends lost 2 bases and 0 bases, in that order; junction bases with no gene match: 10. CDR1 is MNHEY and CDR2 is SMNVEV in the germline V gene (reference sequence).

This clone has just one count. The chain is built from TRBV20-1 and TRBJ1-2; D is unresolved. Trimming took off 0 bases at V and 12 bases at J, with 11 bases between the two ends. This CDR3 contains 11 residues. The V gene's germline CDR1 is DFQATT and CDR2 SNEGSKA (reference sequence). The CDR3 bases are TGCAGTGCTAGAGATGTCGGTTTCCACACCTTC. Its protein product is CSARDVGFHTF.

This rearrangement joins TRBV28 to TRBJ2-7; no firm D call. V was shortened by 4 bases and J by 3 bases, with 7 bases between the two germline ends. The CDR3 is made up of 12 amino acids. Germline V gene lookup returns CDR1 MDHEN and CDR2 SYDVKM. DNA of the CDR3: TGTGCCAGCAGTTCCACATACTACGAGCAGTACTTC. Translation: CASSSTYYEQYF.

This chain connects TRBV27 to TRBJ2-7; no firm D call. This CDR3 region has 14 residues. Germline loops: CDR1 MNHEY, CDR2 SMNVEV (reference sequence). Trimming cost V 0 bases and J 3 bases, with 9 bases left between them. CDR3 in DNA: TGTGCCAGCAGTTTATCTCCAGAGGTCTACGAGCAGTACTTC. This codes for CASSLSPEVYEQYF.

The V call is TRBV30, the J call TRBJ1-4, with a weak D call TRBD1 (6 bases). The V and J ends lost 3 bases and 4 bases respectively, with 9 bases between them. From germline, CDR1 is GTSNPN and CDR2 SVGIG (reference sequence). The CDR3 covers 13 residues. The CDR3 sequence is CAWRDRDNEKLFF. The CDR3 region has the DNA TGTGCCTGGAGGGACAGAGATAATGAAAAACTGTTTTTT. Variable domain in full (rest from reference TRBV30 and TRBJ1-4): SQTIHQWPATLVQPVGSPLSLECTVEGTSNPNLYWYRQAAGRGLQLLFYSVGIGQISSEVPQNLSASRPQDRQFILSSKKLLLSDSGFYLCAWRDRDNEKLFFGSGTQLSVL.

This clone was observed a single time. The DNA of the CDR3 is TGTGCCAGTAGTATAGATGGGTTCCCCAACAGGGACCTATATGGCTACACCTTC. It is translated as CASSIDGFPNRDLYGYTF. This chain links TRBV19 with TRBJ1-2, with D perhaps TRBD1 (6 bases). CDR3 size: 18 residues. The germline V gene encodes CDR1 LNHDA and CDR2 SQIVND (reference sequence). V was clipped by 0 bases and J by 5 bases, with 22 bases between them.

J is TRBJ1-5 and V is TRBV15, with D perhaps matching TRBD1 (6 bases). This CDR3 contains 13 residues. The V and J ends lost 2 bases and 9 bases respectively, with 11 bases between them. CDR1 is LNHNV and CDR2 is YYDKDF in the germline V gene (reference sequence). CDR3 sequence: CATSRTGIRPQHF. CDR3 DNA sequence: TGTGCCACCAGCAGAACAGGGATCCGGCCCCAGCATTTT.

This chain's CDR3 is CASTRDSSSGNTIYF. The CDR3 DNA reads as TGTGCCAGTACCCGGGACAGCAGCTCTGGAAACACCATATATTTT. The V call is TRBV19, the J call TRBJ1-3; 7 bases are shared with TRBD1. This CDR3 region has 15 residues. Trimming removed 7 bases from V and 0 bases from J; junction bases left unmatched: 6. From germline, CDR1 is LNHDA and CDR2 SQIVND (reference sequence).

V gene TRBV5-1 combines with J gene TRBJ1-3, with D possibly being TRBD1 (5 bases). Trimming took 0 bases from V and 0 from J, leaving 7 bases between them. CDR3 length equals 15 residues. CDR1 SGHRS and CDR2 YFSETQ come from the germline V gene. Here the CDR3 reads CASSLGQSSGNTIYF. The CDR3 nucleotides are TGCGCCAGCAGCTTGGGACAGTCCTCTGGAAACACCATATATTTT.

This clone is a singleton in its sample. CDR3: CAWSGTATNQPQHF. The CDR3 nucleotides read TGTGCCTGGAGTGGGACAGCTACTAATCAGCCCCAGCATTTT. The chain is built from TRBV30 and TRBJ1-5, with a weak D call TRBD1 (6 bases). Trimming stripped 1 base from V and 4 bases from J, with 11 bases between. Germline values: CDR1 GTSNPN, CDR2 SVGIG (reference sequence). This CDR3 is 14 amino acids long.

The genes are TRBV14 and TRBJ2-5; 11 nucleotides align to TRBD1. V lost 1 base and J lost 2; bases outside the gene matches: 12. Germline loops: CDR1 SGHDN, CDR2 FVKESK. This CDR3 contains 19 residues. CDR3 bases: TGTGCCAGCAGCCAAGCCCTAGCCCGGACAGGGGGCTATCAAGAGACCCAGTACTTC. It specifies CASSQALARTGGYQETQYF.

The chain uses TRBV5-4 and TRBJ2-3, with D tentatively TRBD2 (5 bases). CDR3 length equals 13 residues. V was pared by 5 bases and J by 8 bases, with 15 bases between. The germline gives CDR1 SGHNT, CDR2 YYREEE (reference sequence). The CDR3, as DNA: TGTGCCAGCAGTTCGGAGGCTAGAGGTACGCAGTATTTT. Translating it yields CASSSEARGTQYF.

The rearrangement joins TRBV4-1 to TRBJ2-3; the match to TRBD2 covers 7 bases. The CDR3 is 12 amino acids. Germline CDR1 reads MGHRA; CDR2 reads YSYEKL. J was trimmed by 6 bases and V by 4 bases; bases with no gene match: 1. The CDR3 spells CASSLSGDTQYF. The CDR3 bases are TGCGCCAGCAGCCTTAGCGGGGATACGCAGTATTTT.

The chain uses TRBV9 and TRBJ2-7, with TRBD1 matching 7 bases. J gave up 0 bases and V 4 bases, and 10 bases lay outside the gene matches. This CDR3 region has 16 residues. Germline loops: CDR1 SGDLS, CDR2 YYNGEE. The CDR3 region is CASSPLQGQSSYEQYF. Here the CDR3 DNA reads TGTGCCAGCAGCCCACTTCAGGGACAGAGCTCCTACGAGCAGTACTTC.

The chain's CDR3 is CASSPSGGNQPQHF. The CDR3 bases are TGCGCCAGCAGCCCCTCAGGGGGCAATCAGCCCCAGCATTTT. V usage is TRBV5-1 and J usage is TRBJ1-5; D possibly corresponds to TRBD1 (6 bases). Germline-derived CDR1 and CDR2 are SGHRS and YFSETQ. There are 14 residues in the CDR3. V lost 4 bases to trimming and J lost 2 bases, with 10 bases between them.